This TCR beta chain was sequenced during a study of beta chain features in type 1 diabetes. The CDR3 runs 14 residues. The V gene end was trimmed by 3 bases and the J gene end by 7 bases; junction bases not matched to a gene: 7. Germline CDR1 is LNHDA and CDR2 is SQIVND (reference sequence). Every bit of the isolated RNA underwent reverse transcription, so sequencing read expressed TCRB transcripts. Using immunoSEQ multiplex PCR, the repertoire was profiled, and TCRdb retains in-frame clones only, with some absent. The sample lists over 700,000 clones, roughly a sixth occurring once. Sequenced material: naive CD4+ T cells from blood. The genes are TRBV19 and TRBJ1-2, with TRBD1 matching 8 bases. This sequence was found in a woman aged 18-30 years in good health. CDR3 in DNA: TGTGCCAGTAGTATTGGACAGGGAAGAGGTGGCTACACCTTC. It codes for CASSIGQGRGGYTF.